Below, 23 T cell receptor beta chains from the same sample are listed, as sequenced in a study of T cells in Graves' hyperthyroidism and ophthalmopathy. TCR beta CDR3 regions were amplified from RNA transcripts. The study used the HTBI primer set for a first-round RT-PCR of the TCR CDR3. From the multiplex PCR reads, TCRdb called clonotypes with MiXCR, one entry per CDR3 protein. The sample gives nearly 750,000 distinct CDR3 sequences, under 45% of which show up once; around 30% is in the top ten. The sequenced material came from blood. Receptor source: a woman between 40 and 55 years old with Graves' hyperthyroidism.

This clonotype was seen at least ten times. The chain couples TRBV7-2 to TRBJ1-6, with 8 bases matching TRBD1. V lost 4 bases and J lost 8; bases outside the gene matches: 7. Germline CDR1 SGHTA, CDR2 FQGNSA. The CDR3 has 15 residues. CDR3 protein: CASSWTGNLHSPLHF. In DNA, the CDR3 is TGTGCCAGCAGCTGGACAGGGAACCTTCATTCACCCCTCCACTTT.

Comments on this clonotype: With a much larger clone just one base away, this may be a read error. DNA for the CDR3: TGCGCCAGCAGCTTCGAGACAGGGGTTTCTGGCTACGCCTTC. Protein sequence: CASSFETGVSGYAF. The genes are TRBV5-1 and TRBJ1-2; 8 bases match TRBD1. CDR3 size: 14 residues. Looked up from germline, CDR1 is SGHRS and CDR2 is YFSETQ.

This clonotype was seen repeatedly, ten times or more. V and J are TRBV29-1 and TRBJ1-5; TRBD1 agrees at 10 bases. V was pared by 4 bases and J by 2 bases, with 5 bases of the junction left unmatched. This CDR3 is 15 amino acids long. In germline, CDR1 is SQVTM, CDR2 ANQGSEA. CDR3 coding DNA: TGCAGCGTTGGTCTTGGGACAGGGGGCAATCAGCCCCAGCATTTT. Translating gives CSVGLGTGGNQPQHF.

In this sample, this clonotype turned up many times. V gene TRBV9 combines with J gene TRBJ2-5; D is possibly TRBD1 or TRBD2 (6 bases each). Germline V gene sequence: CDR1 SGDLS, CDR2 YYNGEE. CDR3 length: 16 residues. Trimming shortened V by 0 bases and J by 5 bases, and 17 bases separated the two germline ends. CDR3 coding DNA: TGTGCCAGCAGCGTAGGTGGGGGGCGCGGCGGGGAGACCCAGTACTTC. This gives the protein CASSVGGGRGGETQYF.

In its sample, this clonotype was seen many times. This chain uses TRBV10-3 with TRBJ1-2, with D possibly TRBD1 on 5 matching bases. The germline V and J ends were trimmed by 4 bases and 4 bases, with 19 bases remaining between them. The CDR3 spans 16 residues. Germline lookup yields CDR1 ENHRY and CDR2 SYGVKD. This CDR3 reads CAISAGDGQTPYGYTF. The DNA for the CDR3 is TGTGCCATCAGTGCGGGGGACGGGCAGACCCCCTATGGCTACACCTTC.

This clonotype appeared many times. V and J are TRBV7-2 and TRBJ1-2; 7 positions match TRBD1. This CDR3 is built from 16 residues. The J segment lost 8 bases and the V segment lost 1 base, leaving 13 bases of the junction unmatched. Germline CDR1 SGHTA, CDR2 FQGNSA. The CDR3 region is CASSLGRARGFDGYTF. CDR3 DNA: TGTGCCAGCAGCTTAGGTCGGGCCAGGGGGTTCGACGGCTACACCTTC.

The CDR3 loop is CASIGAQGSYNSPLHF. The CDR3 DNA follows: TGTGCCAGCATAGGGGCACAGGGCTCCTATAATTCACCCCTCCACTTT. The J gene is TRBJ1-6, the V gene TRBV2; a weak D match, TRBD1 (6 bases). The CDR3 contains 16 residues. Germline values: CDR1 SNHLY, CDR2 FYNNEI. V lost 7 bases and J 0 bases, leaving 13 bases between the germline ends.

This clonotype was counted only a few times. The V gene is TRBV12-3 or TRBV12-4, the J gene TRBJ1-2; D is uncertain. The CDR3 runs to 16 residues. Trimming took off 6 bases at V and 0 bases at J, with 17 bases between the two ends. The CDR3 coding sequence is TGTGCCAGCAGCCACGCGGCCGTCGTAGCTAACTATGGCTACACCTTC. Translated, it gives CASSHAAVVANYGYTF.

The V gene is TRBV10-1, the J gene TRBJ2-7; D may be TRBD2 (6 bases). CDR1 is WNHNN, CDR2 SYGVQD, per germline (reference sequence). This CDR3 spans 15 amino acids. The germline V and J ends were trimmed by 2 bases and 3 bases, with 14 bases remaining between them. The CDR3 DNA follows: TGCGCCAGCAGTGAGGCGGGGCAGGGCCTCTACGAGCAGTACTTC. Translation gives CASSEAGQGLYEQYF.

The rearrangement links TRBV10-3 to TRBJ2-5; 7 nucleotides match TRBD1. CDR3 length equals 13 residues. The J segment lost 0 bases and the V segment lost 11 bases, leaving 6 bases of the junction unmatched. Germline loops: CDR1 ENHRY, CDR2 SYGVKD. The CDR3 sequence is CAPRGTDQETQYF. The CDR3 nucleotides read TGTGCCCCAAGGGGGACAGACCAAGAGACCCAGTACTTC.

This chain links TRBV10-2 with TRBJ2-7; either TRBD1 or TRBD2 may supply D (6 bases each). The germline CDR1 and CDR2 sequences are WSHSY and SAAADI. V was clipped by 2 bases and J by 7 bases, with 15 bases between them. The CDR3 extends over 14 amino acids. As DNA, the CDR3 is TGCGCCAGCAGTGAGACAGGGAGGTCCGCTGAGCAGTACTTC. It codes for CASSETGRSAEQYF.

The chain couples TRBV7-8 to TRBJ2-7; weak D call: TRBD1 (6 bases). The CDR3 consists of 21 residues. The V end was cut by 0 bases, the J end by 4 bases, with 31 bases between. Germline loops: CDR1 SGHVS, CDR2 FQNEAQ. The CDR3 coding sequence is TGTGCCAGCAGCTTAGCGCCCGACAGGCTCATATGGGCCGAGGGGTTTTACGAGCAGTACTTC. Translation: CASSLAPDRLIWAEGFYEQYF. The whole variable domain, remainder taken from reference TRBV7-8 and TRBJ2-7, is GAGVSQSPRYKVAKRGQDVALRCDPISGHVSLFWYQQALGQGPEFLTYFQNEAQLDKSGLPSDRFFAERPEGSVSTLKIQRTQQEDSAVYLCASSLAPDRLIWAEGFYEQYFGPGTRLTVT.

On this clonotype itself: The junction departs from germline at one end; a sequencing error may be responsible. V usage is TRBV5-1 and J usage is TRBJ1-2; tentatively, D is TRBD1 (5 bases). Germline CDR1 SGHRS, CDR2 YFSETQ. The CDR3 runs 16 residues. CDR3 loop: CVSSLGVTGTDYGYTF. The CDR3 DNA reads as TGCGTCAGCAGCCTGGGGGTGACCGGGACGGACTATGGCTACACCTTC.

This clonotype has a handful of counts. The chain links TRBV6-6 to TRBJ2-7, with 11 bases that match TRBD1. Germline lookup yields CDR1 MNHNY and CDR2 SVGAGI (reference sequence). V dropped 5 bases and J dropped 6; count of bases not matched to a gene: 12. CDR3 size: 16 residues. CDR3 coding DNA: TGTGCCAGCAGTCGGGGCAGGAGGACAGGGGGCCTCGAGCAGTACTTC. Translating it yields CASSRGRRTGGLEQYF.

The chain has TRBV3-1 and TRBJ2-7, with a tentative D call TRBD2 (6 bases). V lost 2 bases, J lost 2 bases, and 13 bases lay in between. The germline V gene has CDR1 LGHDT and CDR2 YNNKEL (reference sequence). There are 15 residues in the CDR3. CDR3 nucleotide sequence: TGTGCCAGCAGCCAACAGGGTAGCGGAGCCTACGAGCAGTACTTC. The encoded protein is CASSQQGSGAYEQYF.

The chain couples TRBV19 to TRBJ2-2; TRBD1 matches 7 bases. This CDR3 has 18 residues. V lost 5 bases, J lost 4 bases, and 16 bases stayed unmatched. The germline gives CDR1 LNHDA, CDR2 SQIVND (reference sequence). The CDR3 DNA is TGTGCCAGTAGTCCCCGCCCGGGACAGCTCGGTGGCACCGGGGAGCTGTTTTTT. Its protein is CASSPRPGQLGGTGELFF. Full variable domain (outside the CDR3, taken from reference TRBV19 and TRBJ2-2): DGGITQSPKYLFRKEGQNVTLSCEQNLNHDAMYWYRQDPGQGLRLIYYSQIVNDFQKGDIAEGYSVSREKKESFPLTVTSAQKNPTAFYLCASSPRPGQLGGTGELFFGEGSRLTVL.

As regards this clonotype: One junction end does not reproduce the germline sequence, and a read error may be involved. The CDR3, as DNA: TGTGCCAGCACGGGACAGGGAAGTTTGGACACTGAAGCTTTCTTT. The encoded protein is CASTGQGSLDTEAFF. The rearrangement links TRBV10-2 to TRBJ1-1, with 9 bases matching TRBD1. There are 15 residues in the CDR3. Germline V CDR1 and CDR2: WSHSY, SAAADI.

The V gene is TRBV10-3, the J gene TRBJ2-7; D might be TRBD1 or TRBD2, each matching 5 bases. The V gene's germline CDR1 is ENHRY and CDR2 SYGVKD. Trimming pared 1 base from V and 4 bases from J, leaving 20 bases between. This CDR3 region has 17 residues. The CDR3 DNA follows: TGTGCCATCAGTGAGTTTGGGGTTCGGGGCCATGGGTACGAGCAGTACTTC. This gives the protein CAISEFGVRGHGYEQYF.

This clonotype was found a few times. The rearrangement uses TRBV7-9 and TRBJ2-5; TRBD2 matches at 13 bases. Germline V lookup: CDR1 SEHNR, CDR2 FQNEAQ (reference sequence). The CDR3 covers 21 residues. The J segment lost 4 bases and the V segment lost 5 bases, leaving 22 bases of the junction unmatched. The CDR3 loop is CASSPGLAGAVNRLSLETQYF. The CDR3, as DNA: TGTGCCAGCAGCCCCGGACTAGCGGGGGCCGTAAACAGATTATCGCTAGAGACCCAGTACTTC.

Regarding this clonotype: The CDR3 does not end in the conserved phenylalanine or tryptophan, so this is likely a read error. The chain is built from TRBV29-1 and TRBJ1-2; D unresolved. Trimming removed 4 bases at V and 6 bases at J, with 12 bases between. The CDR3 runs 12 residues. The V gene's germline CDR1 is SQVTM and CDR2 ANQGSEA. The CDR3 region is CSVVRKDDGYTV. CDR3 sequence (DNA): TGCAGCGTTGTCCGCAAGGATGATGGCTACACCGTC.

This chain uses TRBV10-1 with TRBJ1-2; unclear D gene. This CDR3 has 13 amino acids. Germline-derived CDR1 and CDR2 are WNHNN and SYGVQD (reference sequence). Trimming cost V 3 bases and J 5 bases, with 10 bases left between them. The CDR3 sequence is CASSDQIKYGYTF. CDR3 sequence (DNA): TGCGCCAGCAGTGATCAGATTAAATATGGCTACACCTTC.

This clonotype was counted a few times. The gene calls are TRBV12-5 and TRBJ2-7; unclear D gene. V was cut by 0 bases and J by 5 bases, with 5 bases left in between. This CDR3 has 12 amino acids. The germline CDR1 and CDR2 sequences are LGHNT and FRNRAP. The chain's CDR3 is CASGLVLDEQYF. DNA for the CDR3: TGTGCTAGTGGTTTGGTACTCGACGAGCAGTACTTC.

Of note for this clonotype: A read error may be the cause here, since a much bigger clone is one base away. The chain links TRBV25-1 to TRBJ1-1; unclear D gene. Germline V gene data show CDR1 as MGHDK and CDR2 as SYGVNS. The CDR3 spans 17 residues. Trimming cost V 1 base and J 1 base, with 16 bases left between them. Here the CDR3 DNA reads TGTGCCAGCAGTGAATGGGAGCCTAGGACGGAGAACACTGAAGCTTTCTTT. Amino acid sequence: CASSEWEPRTENTEAFF.